This T cell receptor (beta chain) was sequenced during a study of spatial heterogeneity in lung cancer. Overall study: Where they were available, follow-up PBMC samples were sequenced, at a median of about 2 years after resection. Consistently, beta-chain sequences turned up in larger numbers than alpha-chain sequences did.

Single TCR cDNA molecules each had their own unique molecular identifier. TCRdb re-analysed the 5' RACE reads in MiXCR, keeping a single row per CDR3 protein. The table has around 110,000 distinct CDR3 sequences, 12% seen once. Germline loops: CDR1 DFQATT, CDR2 SNEGSKA (reference sequence). The ends lost 5 bases at V and 4 bases at J; junction bases unmatched: 20. The CDR3 is 18 residues long. About this clonotype itself: Its matching antigen is unknown.

Time point denoted: blood at routine non-recurrence follow-up after resection. TCRs were sequenced from unsorted whole RNA of tumor, nontumor lung or PBMC. Findings and caveats of the study: Resection blood, more than follow-up blood, showed ubiquitous expanded tumor TCRs.

This sample comprised PBMCs, obtained at follow-up. The rearrangement joins TRBV20-1 to TRBJ2-5; 9 nucleotides agree with TRBD1. The sequence derives from a male donor with early-stage non-small cell lung cancer. The CDR3: CSAGEPGQGILRTETQYF. CDR3 DNA: TGCAGTGCTGGCGAACCGGGACAGGGAATTTTACGCACAGAGACCCAGTACTTC.